A single sample gave rise to the 22 T cell receptor beta chains below, sequenced in a study of CD8 T cells in ankylosing spondylitis (TCRdb year 2017). What the study reported, not specific to this receptor: A TCR beta motif made up of eight highly homologous amino acid variants appeared to be characteristic of blood from ankylosing spondylitis patients.

The receptor library was made with 5' RACE. The sequencer listed for this sample is Illumina HiSeq 2500. The public sequencing data were trimmed at Q25 with fastp and processed into clonotypes with MiXCR by TCRdb, which kept only in-frame beta chains. Rows with one shared CDR3 protein collapse into an entry with the most common genes and DNA. The sample contains under 450,000 distinct CDR3 sequences, 15% to 20% of them found a single time. The top ten clonotypes cover over 1% of the sample. No antigen has been assigned to these receptors. Sequencing input: blood, either unsorted or a sorted T cell fraction (not recorded which). The receptors originated from a male donor with ankylosing spondylitis.

The V gene is TRBV6-2 or TRBV6-3, the J gene TRBJ2-7; D remains unclear. The germline V gene has CDR1 MNHEY and CDR2 SVGEGT. The CDR3 contains 16 residues. V dropped 0 bases and J dropped 3 bases, with 15 bases sitting between them. The CDR3 spells CASSYSIASQYYEQYF. CDR3 coding DNA: TGTGCCAGCAGTTACTCGATCGCGAGCCAGTACTACGAGCAGTACTTC.

The J gene is TRBJ1-6, the V gene TRBV5-1; 8 nucleotides line up with TRBD1. The CDR3 runs to 16 residues. V gave up 0 bases and J gave up 7 bases; unmatched junction bases: 6. Germline V gives CDR1 SGHRS, CDR2 YFSETQ. CDR3 region: CASSLEGRGQNSPLHF. In DNA, the CDR3 is TGCGCCAGCAGCTTGGAGGGCAGGGGGCAAAATTCACCCCTCCACTTT.

V is TRBV29-1 and J is TRBJ2-7; a weak D match, TRBD1 (6 bases). The CDR3 length is 14 residues. V gave up 7 bases and J gave up 3 bases, with 19 bases separating them. Germline V CDR1 and CDR2: SQVTM, ANQGSEA. As DNA, the CDR3 is TGCAGCGCTTTTTCCGGGACACCAATCTACGAGCAGTACTTC. Its protein is CSAFSGTPIYEQYF.

This clonotype came up a few times. The chain combines TRBV29-1 with TRBJ2-7; perhaps TRBD2 as D (6 bases). Germline lookup yields CDR1 SQVTM and CDR2 ANQGSEA. Trimming took off 6 bases at V and 3 bases at J, with 15 bases between the two ends. This CDR3 spans 13 amino acids. The CDR3: CSVGLGRIYEQYF. The CDR3 nucleotides are TGCAGCGTGGGACTGGGACGGATCTACGAGCAGTACTTC.

V is TRBV10-3 and J is TRBJ1-1; no clear D gene. V was shortened by 6 bases and J by 2 bases, with 10 bases between the two germline ends. The germline V gene encodes CDR1 ENHRY and CDR2 SYGVKD. The CDR3 length is 13 residues. DNA of the CDR3: TGTGCCATCAGAAGCCGGGAAAACACTGAAGCTTTCTTT. As protein: CAIRSRENTEAFF.

Points on this clonotype: With a much larger clone just one base away, this may be a read error. The chain has TRBV7-2 and TRBJ2-3; 7 bases are a match to TRBD1. V shed 4 bases, J shed 1 base, and the junction held 2 bases outside the gene matches. Germline V lookup: CDR1 SGHTA, CDR2 FQGNSA. CDR3 length: 14 residues. This CDR3 is CASSYDRGTDTQYF. CDR3 coding DNA: TGTGCCAGCAGCTATGACAGGGGCACAGATACGCAGTATTTT.

This clonotype was counted between two and nine times. The V and J genes are TRBV9 and TRBJ1-6; 8 bases are shared with TRBD1. The CDR3 is made up of 16 amino acids. Germline V lookup: CDR1 SGDLS, CDR2 YYNGEE. V lost 3 bases and J lost 7; bases outside the gene matches: 9. This CDR3 is CASSAPGQDQNSPLHF. CDR3 DNA: TGTGCCAGCAGCGCGCCGGGACAGGACCAGAATTCACCCCTCCACTTT.

This clonotype was observed at least ten times. This chain connects TRBV7-9 to TRBJ1-1, with 8 bases matching TRBD1. Germline loops: CDR1 SEHNR, CDR2 FQNEAQ (reference sequence). The CDR3 spans 15 residues. Trimming at V came to 5 bases and at J to 4 bases, leaving 9 bases not matched to a gene. The CDR3 DNA reads TGTGCCAGCAGCCCGCTGGACAGGGCTGGCACTGAAGCTTTCTTT. Amino acids: CASSPLDRAGTEAFF.

There are many counts of this clonotype. The chain links TRBV11-1 to TRBJ2-3, with 11 bases identical to TRBD2. J gave up 5 bases and V 5 bases, and 15 bases lay outside the gene matches. CDR1 and CDR2 from the germline V gene are SGHAT and FQDESV (reference sequence). The CDR3 is 18 amino acids. CDR3 protein: CASSLPRRLAGRKDTQYF. In DNA form, the CDR3 reads TGTGCCAGCAGCCTTCCCCGACGACTAGCGGGAAGGAAAGATACGCAGTATTTT.

The J gene is TRBJ2-1, the V gene TRBV3-1, with D perhaps TRBD2 (6 bases). There are 16 residues in the CDR3. Trimming cost V 0 bases and J 3 bases, with 12 bases left between them. CDR1 LGHDT and CDR2 YNNKEL come from the germline V gene (reference sequence). As DNA, the CDR3 is TGTGCCAGCAGCCAAGAATTCGGGGGACTCTACAATGAGCAGTTCTTC. Encoded protein: CASSQEFGGLYNEQFF.

The V gene is TRBV30, the J gene TRBJ1-2; 7 bases agree with TRBD1. V lost 0 bases, J lost 4 bases, and 5 bases stayed unmatched. This CDR3 is 14 amino acids long. Germline loops: CDR1 GTSNPN, CDR2 SVGIG (reference sequence). The CDR3 nucleotides are TGTGCCTGGAGTGTAGGACAGGTGTTCTATGGCTACACCTTC. Translated: CAWSVGQVFYGYTF.

This clonotype was observed a handful of times. The gene calls are TRBV11-2 and TRBJ2-2; the D gene is possibly TRBD2 (6 bases). Per the germline V gene, CDR1 is SGHAT and CDR2 is FQNNGV. V was cut by 8 bases and J by 1 base, with 17 bases left in between. The CDR3 length is 16 residues. The CDR3 region has the DNA TGTGCCAGCCCAGCTTCCCGGGAGATGAACACCGGGGAGCTGTTTTTT. Protein product: CASPASREMNTGELFF.

This clonotype was counted a few times. J is TRBJ2-3 and V is TRBV6-1, with D uncertain. The V and J ends lost 7 bases and 2 bases respectively, with 10 bases between them. This CDR3 spans 13 amino acids. Germline V lookup: CDR1 MNHNS, CDR2 SASEGT. In DNA, the CDR3 is TGTGCCAGCAACGGTAGACCCACAGATACGCAGTATTTT. It is translated as CASNGRPTDTQYF.

J is TRBJ2-1 and V is TRBV28, with D maybe TRBD1 (6 bases). Trimming pared 5 bases from V and 2 bases from J, leaving 13 bases between. Germline loops: CDR1 MDHEN, CDR2 SYDVKM. The CDR3 length is 15 residues. The CDR3 nucleotides read TGTGCCAGCAGTGACGACAGGAAGACCTACAATGAGCAGTTCTTC. Its translation is CASSDDRKTYNEQFF.

Only a few counts were recorded for this clonotype. The V gene is TRBV5-1, the J gene TRBJ1-1; D is unresolved. The CDR3 contains 15 residues. Trimming took 1 base from V and 3 from J, leaving 13 bases between them. CDR1 SGHRS and CDR2 YFSETQ come from the germline V gene. In DNA form, the CDR3 reads TGCGCCAGCAGCTTGCAGACCTCGGCCTACACTGAAGCTTTCTTT. It translates to CASSLQTSAYTEAFF.

The sample holds a few counts of this clonotype. CDR3 in amino acids: CASSVSLEAGELFF. The CDR3 nucleotides read TGTGCCAGCAGTGTTTCTCTCGAGGCCGGGGAGCTGTTTTTT. The chain employs TRBV2 and TRBJ2-2; D remains unclear. The CDR3 covers 14 residues. CDR1 and CDR2 (germline): SNHLY, FYNNEI. V dropped 4 bases and J dropped 6 bases, with 12 bases sitting between them.

The CDR3 sequence: CSASKVGLAFNEQFF. The CDR3 bases are TGCAGTGCTAGTAAGGTCGGACTAGCTTTCAATGAGCAGTTCTTC. The chain carries TRBV20-1 and TRBJ2-1, with 8 bases matching TRBD2. V lost 3 bases, J lost 6 bases, and 10 bases stayed unmatched. The germline CDR1 and CDR2 sequences are DFQATT and SNEGSKA (reference sequence). The CDR3 has 15 residues.

This clonotype was detected only a few times. The chain couples TRBV7-9 to TRBJ1-3; TRBD1 aligns across 9 bases. The CDR3 totals 17 residues. Germline V gives CDR1 SEHNR, CDR2 FQNEAQ (reference sequence). The V segment lost 1 base and the J segment 0 bases; nucleotides outside the gene matches: 4. The CDR3 DNA reads TGTGCCAGCAGCTTAGGGACAGGGGACTCCTCTGGAAACACCATATATTTT. Translating it yields CASSLGTGDSSGNTIYF.

The chain has TRBV12-3 or TRBV12-4 and TRBJ2-7; 7 positions match TRBD2. V trimming: 6 bases; J trimming: 6 bases; junction bases outside the gene matches: 11. The CDR3 totals 14 residues. The DNA for the CDR3 is TGTGCCAGCAGCAGAGGGGTAGCGGGTACCGAGCAGTACTTC. Residues: CASSRGVAGTEQYF.

The CDR3 loop reads CASSYSSGTGDHEQYF. CDR3 nucleotides: TGTGCCAGCAGTTACTCTTCCGGGACAGGGGATCACGAGCAGTACTTC. The rearrangement uses TRBV6-5 and TRBJ2-7, with TRBD1 identical over 10 bases. V lost 0 bases to trimming and J lost 5 bases; unmatched junction nucleotides: 7. CDR1 MNHEY and CDR2 SVGAGI come from the germline V gene. The CDR3 spans 16 residues.

This clonotype was seen only a few times. The chain has TRBV15 and TRBJ2-5; TRBD2 agrees at 13 bases. This CDR3 has 14 amino acids. Trimming removed 3 bases from V and 5 bases from J; junction bases left unmatched: 0. The germline gives CDR1 LNHNV, CDR2 YYDKDF (reference sequence). CDR3 loop: CATSRTSGRETQYF. Written as DNA, the CDR3 is TGTGCCACCAGCAGGACTAGCGGGAGGGAGACCCAGTACTTC.

This clonotype was detected ten times or more. The chain links TRBV4-1 to TRBJ2-3, with D unclear. Germline V gives CDR1 MGHRA, CDR2 YSYEKL. V lost 4 bases and J lost 2, with 16 bases in between. This CDR3 is built from 16 residues. For the CDR3, the DNA is TGCGCCAGCAGCCTAGAGTTAGCTGCGAACACAGATACGCAGTATTTT. The encoded protein is CASSLELAANTDTQYF.